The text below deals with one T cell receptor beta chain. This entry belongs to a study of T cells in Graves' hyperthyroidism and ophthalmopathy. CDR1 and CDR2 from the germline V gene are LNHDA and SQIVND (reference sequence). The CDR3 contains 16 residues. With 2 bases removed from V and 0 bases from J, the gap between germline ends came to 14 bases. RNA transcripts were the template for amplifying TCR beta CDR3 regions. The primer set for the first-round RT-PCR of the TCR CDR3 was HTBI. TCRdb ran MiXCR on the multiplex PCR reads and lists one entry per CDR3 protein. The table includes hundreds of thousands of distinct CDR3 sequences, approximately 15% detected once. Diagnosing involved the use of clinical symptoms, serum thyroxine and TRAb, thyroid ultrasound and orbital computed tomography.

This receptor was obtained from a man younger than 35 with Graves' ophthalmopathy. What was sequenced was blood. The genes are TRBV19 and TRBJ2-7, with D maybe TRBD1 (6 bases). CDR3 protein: CASSISQAGASYEQYF. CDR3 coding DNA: TGTGCCAGTAGTATAAGCCAGGCAGGGGCCTCCTACGAGCAGTACTTC. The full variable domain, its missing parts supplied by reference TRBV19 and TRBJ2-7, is DGGITQSPKYLFRKEGQNVTLSCEQNLNHDAMYWYRQDPGQGLRLIYYSQIVNDFQKGDIAEGYSVSREKKESFPLTVTSAQKNPTAFYLCASSISQAGASYEQYFGPGTRLTVT.